This is a list of T cell receptor beta chains from one sample in a study of CD8+ T cells in alopecia areata. Generated by immunoSEQ multiplex PCR, the TCRdb table keeps only in-frame clones and is missing some. The sample carries more than 95,000 clones, around 45% recorded once. The material sequenced was CD4+ T cells sorted from blood. The receptors originated from a human donor with alopecia areata. CDR3s include the opening cysteine and the closing phenylalanine or tryptophan. The D gene is left open where the match is weak.

>.|TRBV5-1|TRBJ2-7
CASSLAGQYYEQYF
>TRBD1|TRBV28|TRBJ2-4
CASSLGQENIQYF
>.|TRBV28|TRBJ1-1
CATSGYGGLNTEAFF
>.|TRBV7-2|TRBJ2-7
CASSPRGREGAGGQYF
>.|TRBV6-6|TRBJ1-2
CASSYQDYGYTF
>.|TRBV30|TRBJ2-3
CAWSVRGDTQYF
>TRBD2|TRBV5-1|TRBJ2-3
CASSFRLAGTDTQYF
>.|TRBV9|TRBJ2-3
CASSGQPKSTDTQYF
>.|TRBV4-3|TRBJ1-6
CASSQDPIDPRNSPLHF
>.|TRBV29-1|TRBJ1-5
CSVQTGSNQPQHF
>.|TRBV30|TRBJ1-4
CAWNPIRQIDEKLFF
>.|TRBV7-2|TRBJ2-2
CASSLDRINTGELFF
>.|TRBV5-1|TRBJ2-1
CASSWNRGSLSYNEQFF
>.|TRBV7-8|TRBJ2-2
CASSPTPGELFF
>.|TRBV28|TRBJ2-5
CASSPPTKTQYF
>TRBD1|TRBV25-1|TRBJ2-7
CASSEKGAPLGQAHF
>.|TRBV18|TRBJ2-7
CASSLRSGVYEQYF
>TRBD2|TRBV6-4|TRBJ2-1
CASSDEAGPYNEQFF
>.|TRBV4-1|TRBJ2-6
CASSQGSTFSSGANVLTF
>.|TRBV6-5|TRBJ2-5
CASSTRVRETQYF
>.|TRBV4-3|TRBJ1-2
CASSPSRGQDYGYTF
>.|TRBV5-1|TRBJ2-7
CASSLEADVYEQYF
>TRBD2|TRBV7-9|TRBJ2-7
CASSPRASGSYEQYF
>.|TRBV10-1|TRBJ2-7
CASSRHEGSYEQYF
>.|TRBV4-3|TRBJ2-4
CASSPGGVIGSIQYF
>TRBD2|TRBV5-1|TRBJ2-1
CASSDRREPNEQFF
>.|TRBV29-1|TRBJ1-5
CSVRADSNQPQHF
>.|TRBV28|TRBJ2-6
CASQAGAFSGANVLTF
>.|TRBV4-3|TRBJ2-2
CASSQVRAGELFF
>.|TRBV29-1|TRBJ2-1
CSGEEYGSYNEQFF
>.|TRBV7-9|TRBJ1-1
CASSLLRDEAFF
>.|TRBV29-1|TRBJ1-4
CSVAPATNEKLFF
>TRBD1|TRBV19|TRBJ1-5
CASSRDGTGGFLPQHF
>TRBD1|TRBV18|TRBJ1-1
CASSEGQGIAEAFF
>.|TRBV18|TRBJ2-6
CASSPGRNSGANVLTF
>.|TRBV7-2|TRBJ2-5
CASSLAGRQETQYF
>TRBD2|TRBV7-2|TRBJ2-1
CASRGTSGSGYEQFF
>.|TRBV28|TRBJ2-4
CASSQWRKDIQYF
>TRBD1|TRBV28|TRBJ2-1
CASRTGGAYNEQFF
>TRBD1|TRBV7-2|TRBJ1-1
CASSLGQGHTEAFF
>TRBD1|TRBV30|TRBJ1-2
CAWRRRDRGSGYGYTF
>.|TRBV4-1|TRBJ1-1
CASSQTGTGNTEAFF
>.|TRBV18|TRBJ2-3
CASSPQLGSQYF
>.|TRBV7-9|TRBJ2-7
CASSLSGIEQYF
>.|TRBV6-5|TRBJ2-7
CASSRGSFRDEQYF